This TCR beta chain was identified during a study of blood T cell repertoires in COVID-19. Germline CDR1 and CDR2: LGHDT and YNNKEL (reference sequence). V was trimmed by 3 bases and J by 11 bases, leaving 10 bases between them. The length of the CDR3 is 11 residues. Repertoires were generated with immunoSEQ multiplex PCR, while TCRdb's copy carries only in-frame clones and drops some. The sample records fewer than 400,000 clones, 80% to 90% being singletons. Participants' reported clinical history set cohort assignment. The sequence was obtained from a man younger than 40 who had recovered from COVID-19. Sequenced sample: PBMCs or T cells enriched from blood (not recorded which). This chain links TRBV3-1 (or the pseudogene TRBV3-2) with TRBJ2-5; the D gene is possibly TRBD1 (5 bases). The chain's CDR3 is CASSQGLAQYF. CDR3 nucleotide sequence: TGTGCCAGCAGCCAGGGGCTGGCTCAGTACTTC.